Described below is a single T cell receptor (beta chain) sequence and its context. Antigen: not known. According to the study, TCR beta libraries were built with iRepertoire HTBI primers and CDR3-region Arm-PCR. MiXCR, applied by TCRdb to the multiplex PCR reads, yields one record per CDR3 protein. This sample has 420,000 or so distinct CDR3 sequences, with roughly a quarter found just once. The germline V gene encodes CDR1 LGHDT and CDR2 YNNKEL (reference sequence). V was clipped by 5 bases and J by 1 base; unmatched bases: 6. The CDR3 length is 16 residues. The data belong to a study of regulatory T cells in long-lasting Graves disease. About the research overall: Persistent Graves' disease required over 5 years of antithyroid drugs and positive TSH receptor antibodies. Study-wide points: A greater number of public clonotypes (more than 2,500) was shared by persistent patients than by new patients (just over 950). Persistent Graves' patients had lower TCR diversity than newly diagnosed ones. Segments TRBV28, TRBJ1-2 and TRBJ2-5 showed preferential usage in persistent disease.

The time point here: persistent/refractory GD, antithyroid drugs over 5 years with positive TRAb. Construction of the TCR library relied on RNA isolated from PBMCs. The source was peripheral blood mononuclear cells (PBMCs), collected when the disease was refractory, from a patient treated with antithyroid drugs. The V and J genes are TRBV3-1 and TRBJ2-3, with 10 bases lining up with TRBD1. This TCR was recovered from a female donor with Graves disease. The CDR3 DNA reads TGTGCCAGCAGCTCGCGGACAGGGGGGGGCACAGATACGCAGTATTTT. As protein: CASSSRTGGGTDTQYF.